This entry is about one T cell receptor beta chain. Antigen unknown. V was clipped by 5 bases and J by 3 bases; unmatched bases: 4. The CDR3 length is 14 residues. In TCRdb, the 5' RACE reads were re-called with MiXCR into one record per CDR3 protein. The sample lists 150,000 or so distinct CDR3 sequences; roughly a third were seen once. The data derive from a study of T-cell memory formation after mild COVID-19. Overall study results and limits: CD4/CD8 balance held among clones contracting day 15 to 85, and later expanders leaned CD4+. Memory cells collected pre-infection included some clones that later responded, suggesting cross-reactive memory joined. Shrinking CD4+ clones were chiefly CM and EM; CD8+ ones were chiefly EMRA.

Sample: PBMCs or a T cell subset sorted from them (not recorded which). The rearrangement joins TRBV12-3 or TRBV12-4 to TRBJ1-3; 7 bases match TRBD1. The TCR was taken from an adult woman who had mild COVID-19 (a few samples of this study predate the infection). Cell type and time point are not known. CDR3 nucleotides: TGTGCCAGCAGTCTTACAGGGGTTGGAAACACCATATATTTT. Translation gives CASSLTGVGNTIYF.